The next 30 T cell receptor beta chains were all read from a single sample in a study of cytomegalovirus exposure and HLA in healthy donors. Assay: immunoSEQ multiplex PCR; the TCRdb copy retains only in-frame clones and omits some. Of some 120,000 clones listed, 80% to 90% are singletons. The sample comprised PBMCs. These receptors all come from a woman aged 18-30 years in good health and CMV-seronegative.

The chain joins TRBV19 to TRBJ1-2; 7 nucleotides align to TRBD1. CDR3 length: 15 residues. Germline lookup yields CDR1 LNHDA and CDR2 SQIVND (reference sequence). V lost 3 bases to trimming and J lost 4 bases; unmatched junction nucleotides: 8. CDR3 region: CASSIPTTGSYGYTF. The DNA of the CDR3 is TGTGCCAGTAGTATCCCCACGACAGGGAGCTATGGCTACACCTTC.

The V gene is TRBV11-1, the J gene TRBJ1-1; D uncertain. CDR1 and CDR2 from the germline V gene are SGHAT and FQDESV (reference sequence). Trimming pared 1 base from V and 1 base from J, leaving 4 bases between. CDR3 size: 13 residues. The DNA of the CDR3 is TGTGCCAGCAGCTTAGTACAGAACACTGAAGCTTTCTTT. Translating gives CASSLVQNTEAFF.

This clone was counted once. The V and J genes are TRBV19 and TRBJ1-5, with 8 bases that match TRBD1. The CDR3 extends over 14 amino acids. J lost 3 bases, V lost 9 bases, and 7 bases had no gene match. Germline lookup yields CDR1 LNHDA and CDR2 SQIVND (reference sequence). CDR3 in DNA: TGTGCCAGCGGGACAGGCCCCGACAATCAGCCCCAGCATTTT. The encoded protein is CASGTGPDNQPQHF.

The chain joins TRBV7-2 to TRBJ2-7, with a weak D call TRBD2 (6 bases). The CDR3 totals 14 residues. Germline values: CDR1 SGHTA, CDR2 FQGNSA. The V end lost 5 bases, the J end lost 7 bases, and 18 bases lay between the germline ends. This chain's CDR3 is CASSTVPGVREQYF. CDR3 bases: TGTGCCAGCAGCACCGTCCCGGGAGTGAGAGAGCAGTACTTC.

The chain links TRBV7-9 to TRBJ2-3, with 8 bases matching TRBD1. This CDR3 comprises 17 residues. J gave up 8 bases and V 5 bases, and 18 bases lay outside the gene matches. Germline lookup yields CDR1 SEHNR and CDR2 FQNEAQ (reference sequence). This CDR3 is CASSPQGWARGRGTQYF. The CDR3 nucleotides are TGTGCCAGCAGCCCACAAGGTTGGGCCAGGGGGCGAGGTACGCAGTATTTT.

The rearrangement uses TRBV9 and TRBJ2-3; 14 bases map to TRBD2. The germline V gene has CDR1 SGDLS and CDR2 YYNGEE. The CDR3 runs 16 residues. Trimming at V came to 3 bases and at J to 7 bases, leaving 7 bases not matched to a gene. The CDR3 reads CASSEPGTSGSNTQYF. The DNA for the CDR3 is TGTGCCAGCAGCGAACCCGGGACTAGCGGGAGTAATACGCAGTATTTT.

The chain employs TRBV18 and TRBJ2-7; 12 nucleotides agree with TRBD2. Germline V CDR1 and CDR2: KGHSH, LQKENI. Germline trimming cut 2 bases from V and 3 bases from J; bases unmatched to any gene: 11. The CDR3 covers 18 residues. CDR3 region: CASSPNPGTSGHYYEQYF. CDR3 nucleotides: TGTGCCAGCTCACCAAACCCTGGGACTAGCGGGCACTACTACGAGCAGTACTTC.

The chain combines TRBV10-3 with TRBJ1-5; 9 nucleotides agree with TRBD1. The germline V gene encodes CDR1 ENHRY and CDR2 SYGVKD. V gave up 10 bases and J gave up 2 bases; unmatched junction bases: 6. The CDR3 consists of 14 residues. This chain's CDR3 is CATEGQGRNQPQHF. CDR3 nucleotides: TGTGCCACCGAGGGACAGGGTCGCAATCAGCCCCAGCATTTT.

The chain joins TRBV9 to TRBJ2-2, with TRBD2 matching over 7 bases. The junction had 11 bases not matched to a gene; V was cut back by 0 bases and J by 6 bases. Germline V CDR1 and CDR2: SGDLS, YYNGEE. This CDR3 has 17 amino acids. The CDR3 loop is CASSVGQTSAGAGELFF. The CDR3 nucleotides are TGTGCCAGCAGCGTAGGTCAGACCTCGGCGGGGGCCGGGGAGCTGTTTTTT. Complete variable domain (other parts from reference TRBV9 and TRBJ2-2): DSGVTQTPKHLITATGQRVTLRCSPRSGDLSVYWYQQSLDQGLQFLIQYYNGEERAKGNILERFSAQQFPDLHSELNLSSLELGDSALYFCASSVGQTSAGAGELFFGEGSRLTVL.

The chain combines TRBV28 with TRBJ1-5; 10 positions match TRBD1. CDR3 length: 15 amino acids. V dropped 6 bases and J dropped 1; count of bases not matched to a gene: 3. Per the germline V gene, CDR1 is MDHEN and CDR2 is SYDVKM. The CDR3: CASRTGGSSNQPQHF. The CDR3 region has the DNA TGTGCCAGCAGGACAGGGGGCTCGAGCAATCAGCCCCAGCATTTT.

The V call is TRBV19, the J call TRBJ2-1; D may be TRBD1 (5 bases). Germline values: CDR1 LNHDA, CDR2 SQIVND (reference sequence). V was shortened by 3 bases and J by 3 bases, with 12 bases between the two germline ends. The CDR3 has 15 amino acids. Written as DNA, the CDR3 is TGTGCCAGTAGTATTGCAGGGAATAACTACAATGAGCAGTTCTTC. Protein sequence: CASSIAGNNYNEQFF.

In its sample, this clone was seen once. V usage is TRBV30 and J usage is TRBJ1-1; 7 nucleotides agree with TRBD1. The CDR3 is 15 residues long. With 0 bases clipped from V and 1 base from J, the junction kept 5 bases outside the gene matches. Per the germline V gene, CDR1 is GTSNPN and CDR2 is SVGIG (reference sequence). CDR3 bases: TGTGCCTGGAGTGTCTATAGGACAGGGAACACTGAAGCTTTCTTT. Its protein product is CAWSVYRTGNTEAFF.

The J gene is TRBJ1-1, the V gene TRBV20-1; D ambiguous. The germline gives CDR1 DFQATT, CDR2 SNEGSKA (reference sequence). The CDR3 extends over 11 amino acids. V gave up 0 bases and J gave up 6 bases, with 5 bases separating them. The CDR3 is CSARDWPEAFF. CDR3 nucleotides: TGCAGTGCTAGAGACTGGCCTGAAGCTTTCTTT.

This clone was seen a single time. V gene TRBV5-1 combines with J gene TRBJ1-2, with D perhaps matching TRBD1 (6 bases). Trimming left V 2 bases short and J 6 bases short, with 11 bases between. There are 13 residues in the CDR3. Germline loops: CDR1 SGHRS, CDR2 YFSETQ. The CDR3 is CASSFGRGDGYTF. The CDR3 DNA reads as TGCGCCAGCAGCTTCGGCAGGGGTGATGGCTACACCTTC.

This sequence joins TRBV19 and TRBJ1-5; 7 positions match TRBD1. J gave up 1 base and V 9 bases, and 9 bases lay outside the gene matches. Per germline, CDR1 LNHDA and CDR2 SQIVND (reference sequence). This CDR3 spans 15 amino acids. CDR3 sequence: CASALTGVSNQPQHF. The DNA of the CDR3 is TGTGCCAGCGCTTTAACAGGGGTCAGCAATCAGCCCCAGCATTTT.

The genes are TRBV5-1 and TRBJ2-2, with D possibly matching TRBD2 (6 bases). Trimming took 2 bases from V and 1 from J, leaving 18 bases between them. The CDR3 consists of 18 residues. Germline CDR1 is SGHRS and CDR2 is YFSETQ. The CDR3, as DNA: TGCGCCAGCAGCTTTTCCATGATCGGGGGTGGGAACACCGGGGAGCTGTTTTTT. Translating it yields CASSFSMIGGGNTGELFF.

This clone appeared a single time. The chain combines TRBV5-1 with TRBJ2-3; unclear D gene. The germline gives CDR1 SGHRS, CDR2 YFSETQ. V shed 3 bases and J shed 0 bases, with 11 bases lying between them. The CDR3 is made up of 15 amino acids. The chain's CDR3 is CASSSSPASTDTQYF. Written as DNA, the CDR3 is TGCGCCAGCAGCTCTAGTCCTGCTAGCACAGATACGCAGTATTTT.

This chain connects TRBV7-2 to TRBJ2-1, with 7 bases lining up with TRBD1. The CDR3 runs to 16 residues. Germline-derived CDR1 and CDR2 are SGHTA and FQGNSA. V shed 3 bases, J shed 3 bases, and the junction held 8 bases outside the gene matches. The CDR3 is CASSFQRQGHYNEQFF. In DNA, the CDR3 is TGTGCCAGCAGCTTCCAAAGACAGGGCCACTACAATGAGCAGTTCTTC.

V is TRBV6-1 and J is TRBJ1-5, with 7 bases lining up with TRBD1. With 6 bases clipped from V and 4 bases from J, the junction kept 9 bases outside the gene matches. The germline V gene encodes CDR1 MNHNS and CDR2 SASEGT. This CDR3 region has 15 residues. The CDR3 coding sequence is TGTGCCAGCAGCGCCGGACAGGTATGGAATCAGCCCCAGCATTTT. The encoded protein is CASSAGQVWNQPQHF.

The CDR3 loop is CASSSPRDRSTGELFF. CDR3 in DNA: TGTGCCAGCAGCTCCCCACGGGACAGGAGCACCGGGGAGCTGTTTTTT. The chain links TRBV5-4 to TRBJ2-2; TRBD1 agrees at 8 bases. From germline, CDR1 is SGHNT and CDR2 YYREEE (reference sequence). V lost 3 bases to trimming and J lost 4 bases; unmatched junction nucleotides: 8. The CDR3 is 16 amino acids. The whole variable domain, filled in from reference TRBV5-4 and TRBJ2-2, reads ETGVTQSPTHLIKTRGQQVTLRCSSQSGHNTVSWYQQALGQGPQFIFQYYREEENGRGNFPPRFSGLQFPNYSSELNVNALELDDSALYLCASSSPRDRSTGELFFGEGSRLTVL.

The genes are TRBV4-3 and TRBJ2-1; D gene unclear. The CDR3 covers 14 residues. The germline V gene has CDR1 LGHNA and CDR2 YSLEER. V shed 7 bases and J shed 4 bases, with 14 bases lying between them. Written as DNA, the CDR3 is TGCGCCAGCAAAGAGTCTAGTGGGTACAATGAGCAGTTCTTC. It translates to CASKESSGYNEQFF.

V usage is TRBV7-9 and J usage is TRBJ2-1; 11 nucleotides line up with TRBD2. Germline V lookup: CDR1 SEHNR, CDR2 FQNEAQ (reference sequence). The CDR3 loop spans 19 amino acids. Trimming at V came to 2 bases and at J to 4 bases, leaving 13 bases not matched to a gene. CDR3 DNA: TGTGCCAGCAGCTTACGGCGGGATAGCGGGAGGGCCAGTTACAATGAGCAGTTCTTC. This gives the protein CASSLRRDSGRASYNEQFF.

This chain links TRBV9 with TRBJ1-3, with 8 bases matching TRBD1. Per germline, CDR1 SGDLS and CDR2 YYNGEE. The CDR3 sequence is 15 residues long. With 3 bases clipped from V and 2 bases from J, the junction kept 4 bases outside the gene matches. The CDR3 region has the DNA TGTGCCAGCAGCGCAACAGGGGGGGCTGGAAACACCATATATTTT. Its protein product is CASSATGGAGNTIYF. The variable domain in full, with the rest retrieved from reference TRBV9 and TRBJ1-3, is DSGVTQTPKHLITATGQRVTLRCSPRSGDLSVYWYQQSLDQGLQFLIQYYNGEERAKGNILERFSAQQFPDLHSELNLSSLELGDSALYFCASSATGGAGNTIYFGEGSWLTVV.

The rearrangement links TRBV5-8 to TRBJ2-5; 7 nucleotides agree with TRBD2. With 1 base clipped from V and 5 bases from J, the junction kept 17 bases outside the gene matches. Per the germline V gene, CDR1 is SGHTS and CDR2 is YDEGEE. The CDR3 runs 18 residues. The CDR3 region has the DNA TGTGCCAGCAGCTTGATAGTCCGACTAGCAGGAGGGTTTGAGACCCAGTACTTC. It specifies CASSLIVRLAGGFETQYF.

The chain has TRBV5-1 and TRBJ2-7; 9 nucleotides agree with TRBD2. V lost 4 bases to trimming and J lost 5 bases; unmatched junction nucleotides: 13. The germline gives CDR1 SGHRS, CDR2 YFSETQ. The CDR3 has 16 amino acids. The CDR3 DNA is TGCGCCAGCAGCGGGAACACCGGGACTAGCTTCCACGAGCAGTACTTC. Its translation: CASSGNTGTSFHEQYF.

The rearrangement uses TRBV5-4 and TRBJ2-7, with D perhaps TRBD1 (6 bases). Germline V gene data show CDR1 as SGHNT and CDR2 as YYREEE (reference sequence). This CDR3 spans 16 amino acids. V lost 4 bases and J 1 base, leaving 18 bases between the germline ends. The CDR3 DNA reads TGTGCCAGCAGCGCTACGACAGGAAGTAATTCCTACGAGCAGTACTTC. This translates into CASSATTGSNSYEQYF.

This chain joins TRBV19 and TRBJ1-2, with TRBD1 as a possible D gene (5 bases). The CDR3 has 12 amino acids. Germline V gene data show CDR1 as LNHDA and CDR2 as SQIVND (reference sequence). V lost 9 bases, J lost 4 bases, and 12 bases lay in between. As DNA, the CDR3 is TGTGCCAGCTCCAGGGAGGGCTATGGCTACACCTTC. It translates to CASSREGYGYTF.

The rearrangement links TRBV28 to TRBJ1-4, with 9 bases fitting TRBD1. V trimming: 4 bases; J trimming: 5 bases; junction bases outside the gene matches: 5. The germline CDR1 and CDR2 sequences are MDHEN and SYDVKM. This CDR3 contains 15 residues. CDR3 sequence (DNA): TGTGCCAGCAGTTCTCCCGGGACAGGGAATGAAAAACTGTTTTTT. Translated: CASSSPGTGNEKLFF.

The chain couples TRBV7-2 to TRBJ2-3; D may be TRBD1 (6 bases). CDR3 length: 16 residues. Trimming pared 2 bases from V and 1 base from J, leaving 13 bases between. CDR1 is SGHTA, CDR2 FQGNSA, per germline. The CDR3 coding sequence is TGTGCCAGCAGCTTAACGACAGGCGGTGGCACAGATACGCAGTATTTT. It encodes CASSLTTGGGTDTQYF.

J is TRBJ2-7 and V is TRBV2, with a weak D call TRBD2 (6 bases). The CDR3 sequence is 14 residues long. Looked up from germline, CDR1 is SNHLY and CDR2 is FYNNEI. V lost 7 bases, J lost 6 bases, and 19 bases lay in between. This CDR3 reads CASKTSGGDFEQYF. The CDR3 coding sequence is TGTGCCAGCAAAACCTCGGGCGGGGACTTCGAGCAGTACTTC.